These T cell receptor beta chains were read from a single sample in a study. MiXCR, applied by TCRdb to the RT-PCR reads, yields one record per CDR3 protein. The sample gives 650,000 to 800,000 distinct CDR3 sequences, more than 13% of which show up once; roughly 4% is in the top ten. Sequenced input: memory CD4+ T cells from blood. These TCRs come from a female donor in good health, serving as a healthy control. Each CDR3 is given with its conserved first and last residue. Fields, in order: V gene, J gene, CDR3 protein.

V: TRBV7-2; J: TRBJ2-1; CDR3: CASSINRGSQFF
V: TRBV6-2/TRBV6-3; J: TRBJ1-5; CDR3: CASSSRGTERNQPQHF
V: TRBV24-1; J: TRBJ2-5; CDR3: CATSGFGETQYF
V: TRBV6-2/TRBV6-3; J: TRBJ2-7; CDR3: CASSYPGQGASYEQYF
V: TRBV11-2; J: TRBJ2-1; CDR3: CASSFVAGSYNEQFF
V: TRBV15; J: TRBJ2-2; CDR3: CATSRALDTNTGELFF
V: TRBV7-9; J: TRBJ2-5; CDR3: CASRRGIGHTQYF
V: TRBV2; J: TRBJ1-5; CDR3: CASSESQFNQPQHF
V: TRBV28; J: TRBJ1-3; CDR3: CASSDTGYTIYF
V: TRBV28; J: TRBJ1-2; CDR3: CASSTEGYGYTF
V: TRBV6-5; J: TRBJ1-2; CDR3: CASSYSTGIGNYGYTF
V: TRBV5-6; J: TRBJ1-1; CDR3: CASSFTIMNTEAFF
V: TRBV7-7; J: TRBJ2-6; CDR3: CASSLGQGIGSGANVLTF
V: TRBV6-6; J: TRBJ1-5; CDR3: CASGRGLDSNQPQHF
V: TRBV30; J: TRBJ1-2; CDR3: CAWSVSGAYGYTF
V: TRBV7-9; J: TRBJ2-5; CDR3: CASSFLGQVMETQYF
V: TRBV7-9; J: TRBJ2-1; CDR3: CASSRPVWEQFF
V: TRBV6-6; J: TRBJ1-1; CDR3: CASSYYGQAFF
V: TRBV4-3; J: TRBJ1-2; CDR3: CASSDDSVGYGYTF
V: TRBV6-4; J: TRBJ1-5; CDR3: CASGPGQGEPQHF
V: TRBV9; J: TRBJ2-7; CDR3: CASSVGQREPYEQYF
V: TRBV5-1; J: TRBJ2-3; CDR3: CASSFRTSGSSDTQYF
V: TRBV20-1; J: TRBJ2-7; CDR3: CSAVTGFLIEQYF
V: TRBV7-9; J: TRBJ2-1; CDR3: CASSFGRTSGRYNEQFF
V: TRBV6-6; J: TRBJ2-5; CDR3: CASSYNSLGTQYF
V: TRBV27; J: TRBJ2-7; CDR3: CASRSRGDEQYF
V: TRBV6-5; J: TRBJ2-1; CDR3: CASRDDRGNEQFF
V: TRBV5-1; J: TRBJ2-5; CDR3: CASSSGQGVPETQYF
V: TRBV6-2/TRBV6-3; J: TRBJ2-7; CDR3: CAIQSGRALGEQYF
V: TRBV4-2; J: TRBJ1-1; CDR3: CASSQDRVGRGRDTEAFF
V: TRBV3-1; J: TRBJ2-4; CDR3: CASSNQQGAITKNIQYF
V: TRBV27; J: TRBJ1-2; CDR3: CASSAARQAKWHGYTF
V: TRBV28; J: TRBJ1-2; CDR3: CASSLEGRWYGYTF
V: TRBV18; J: TRBJ2-2; CDR3: CASSGRADTGELFF
V: TRBV4-3; J: TRBJ2-7; CDR3: CASSQGSEVYYEQYF
V: TRBV10-2; J: TRBJ2-7; CDR3: CASTRTLSAYEQYF
V: TRBV5-1; J: TRBJ2-1; CDR3: CASSSRPLDRNEQFF
V: TRBV4-1; J: TRBJ1-2; CDR3: CASSPQGAVGYTF
V: TRBV7-2; J: TRBJ2-1; CDR3: CASSSPGNEQFF
V: TRBV10-3; J: TRBJ2-2; CDR3: CAIRGTNTGELFF
V: TRBV5-6; J: TRBJ2-6; CDR3: CASSFVLFNRETSGANVLTF
V: TRBV6-5; J: TRBJ2-7; CDR3: CASSYRGHEQYF
V: TRBV7-2; J: TRBJ2-7; CDR3: CASSVQSSYEQYF
V: TRBV5-1; J: TRBJ2-3; CDR3: CASSLGAVGTGDTQYF
V: TRBV6-2/TRBV6-3; J: TRBJ1-1; CDR3: CASSLIHTNTEAFF
V: TRBV12-3/TRBV12-4; J: TRBJ1-2; CDR3: CASSWTGGGNTF
V: TRBV12-3/TRBV12-4; J: TRBJ2-6; CDR3: CASSLGPTALGANVLTF
V: TRBV5-6; J: TRBJ2-6; CDR3: CASSTGNSGANVLTF
V: TRBV6-2/TRBV6-3; J: TRBJ2-2; CDR3: CASSRTSRITGELFF
V: TRBV20-1; J: TRBJ2-5; CDR3: CSALAGGPETQYF
V: TRBV6-1; J: TRBJ2-7; CDR3: CARRRTGNSDYEQYF
V: TRBV20-1; J: TRBJ1-5; CDR3: CSAKPPVFNQPQHF
V: TRBV27; J: TRBJ1-1; CDR3: CASSRKLGTQEAFF
V: TRBV20-1; J: TRBJ1-2; CDR3: CSAQTTGVPGYTF
V: TRBV24-1; J: TRBJ2-1; CDR3: CATSGRPGENYNEQFF
V: TRBV7-2; J: TRBJ2-5; CDR3: CASSKGLAEKETQYF
V: TRBV7-8; J: TRBJ1-4; CDR3: CASRAGPTTNEKLFF
V: TRBV6-6; J: TRBJ1-3; CDR3: CASSLGGTDSGNTIYF
V: TRBV2; J: TRBJ2-1; CDR3: CASSDERQIYNEQFF